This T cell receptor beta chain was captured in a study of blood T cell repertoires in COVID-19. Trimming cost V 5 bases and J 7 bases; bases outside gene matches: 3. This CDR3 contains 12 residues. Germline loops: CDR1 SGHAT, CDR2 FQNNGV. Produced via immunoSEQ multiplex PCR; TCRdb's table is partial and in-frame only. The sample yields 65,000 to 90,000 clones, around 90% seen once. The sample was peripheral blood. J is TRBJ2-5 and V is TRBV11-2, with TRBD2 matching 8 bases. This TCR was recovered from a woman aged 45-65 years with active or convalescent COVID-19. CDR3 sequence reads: CASSGSGGTQYF. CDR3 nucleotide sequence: TGTGCCAGCAGCGGCAGCGGGGGGACCCAGTACTTC.